A single sample is the source of the 29 T cell receptor beta chains below, sequenced in a study of blood T cells in healthy people across ages. Alongside a J-beta primer mix, a sample-barcoded 5' primer served in a second PCR lasting roughly 7 to 11 cycles. Each CDR3 protein is one row after TCRdb ran MiXCR on the 5' RACE reads. The sample lists 800,000 or so distinct CDR3 sequences, approximately 59% occurring once. The sample was blood. Receptor source: a man aged 25-45 years in good health.

V usage is TRBV6-6 and J usage is TRBJ1-1; 8 bases are shared with TRBD1. The CDR3 consists of 13 residues. V lost 6 bases to trimming and J lost 8 bases; unmatched junction nucleotides: 8. Per the germline V gene, CDR1 is MNHNY and CDR2 is SVGAGI (reference sequence). CDR3 in DNA: TGTGCCAGCAGGCCCGGACAGGGCGTGGAAGCTTTCTTT. This translates into CASRPGQGVEAFF.

V gene TRBV3-1 combines with J gene TRBJ2-2; D is perhaps TRBD2 (6 bases). Per germline, CDR1 LGHDT and CDR2 YNNKEL (reference sequence). The CDR3 extends over 12 amino acids. V was shortened by 8 bases and J by 6 bases, with 10 bases between the two germline ends. CDR3: CASGSGAGELFF. The CDR3 DNA sequence: TGTGCCAGCGGCTCGGGGGCCGGGGAGCTGTTTTTT.

The chain has TRBV6-5 and TRBJ1-2; D unclear. The CDR3 contains 13 residues. Germline CDR1 is MNHEY and CDR2 is SVGAGI. Trimming left V 7 bases short and J 2 bases short, with 11 bases between. The CDR3 DNA follows: TGTGCCAGCACCGAGGGTAGGAACTATGGCTACACCTTC. Translation gives CASTEGRNYGYTF.

The chain employs TRBV12-3 or TRBV12-4 and TRBJ2-7; 11 bases are a match to TRBD2. Losses at the gene ends were 6 bases for V and 7 bases for J; bases not matched to a gene: 8. The CDR3 spans 14 residues. The CDR3 nucleotides are TGTGCCAGCAGACATAGCGGGGGGGCTAAAGAGCAGTACTTC. As protein: CASRHSGGAKEQYF.

A single count supports this clonotype. The chain uses TRBV7-9 and TRBJ2-3; TRBD2 agrees at 13 bases. CDR1 and CDR2 (germline): SEHNR, FQNEAQ (reference sequence). V was pared by 5 bases and J by 7 bases, with 6 bases of the junction left unmatched. There are 15 residues in the CDR3. Here the CDR3 reads CASSRTSGGYYTQYF. The CDR3 nucleotides read TGTGCCAGCAGCCGGACTAGCGGGGGATACTATACGCAGTATTTT.

The chain uses TRBV12-3 or TRBV12-4 and TRBJ2-7, with 9 bases identical to TRBD2. V dropped 6 bases and J dropped 0; count of bases not matched to a gene: 9. This CDR3 comprises 16 residues. The CDR3 spells CASSYTAGGSSYEQYF. CDR3 coding DNA: TGTGCCAGCAGCTATACCGCGGGGGGGAGCTCCTACGAGCAGTACTTC.

The DNA for the CDR3 is TGTGCCAGCAGCGTGAGTCGAAATGAGCAGTTCTTC. Amino acid sequence: CASSVSRNEQFF. The chain couples TRBV14 to TRBJ2-1; D not certain. Trimming took 5 bases from V and 7 from J, leaving 9 bases between them. Germline V lookup: CDR1 SGHDN, CDR2 FVKESK. The CDR3 length is 12 residues.

This clonotype was seen a handful of times. The chain combines TRBV4-1 with TRBJ2-5; TRBD2 agrees at 15 bases. CDR3 size: 20 residues. Germline loops: CDR1 MGHRA, CDR2 YSYEKL. The J segment lost 0 bases and the V segment lost 0 bases, leaving 8 bases of the junction unmatched. The CDR3: CASSQDTGTSGGRDQETQYF. The CDR3 DNA is TGCGCCAGCAGCCAAGATACCGGGACTAGCGGGGGGCGCGACCAAGAGACCCAGTACTTC.

The rearrangement uses TRBV6-2 or TRBV6-3 and TRBJ2-7; no definite D call. The germline gives CDR1 MNHEY, CDR2 SVGEGT. V lost 5 bases and J lost 3, with 11 bases in between. The CDR3 extends over 13 amino acids. The CDR3 coding sequence is TGTGCCAGCAGTCACCGACTGAGCTACGAGCAGTACTTC. The encoded protein is CASSHRLSYEQYF.

The chain has TRBV11-3 and TRBJ2-1; perhaps TRBD2 as D (6 bases). The ends were cut back, 5 bases at V and 3 bases at J, with 14 bases in the middle. CDR3 length: 15 amino acids. CDR1 is SGHNT and CDR2 is YENEEA in the germline V gene. The DNA of the CDR3 is TGTGCCAGCAGCCGGGACGGGAGCAACTACAATGAGCAGTTCTTC. This encodes CASSRDGSNYNEQFF. Drawing the rest from reference TRBV11-3 and TRBJ2-1, the complete variable domain is EAGVVQSPRYKIIEKKQPVAFWCNPISGHNTLYWYLQNLGQGPELLIRYENEEAVDDSQLPKDRFSAERLKGVDSTLKIQPAELGDSAVYLCASSRDGSNYNEQFFGPGTRLTVL.

The chain uses TRBV2 and TRBJ2-1; D assignment may be TRBD1 or TRBD2 (6 bases each). Looked up from germline, CDR1 is SNHLY and CDR2 is FYNNEI. Deletions cut 4 bases from V and 8 bases from J, with 18 bases between. The CDR3 contains 15 residues. CDR3: CASSVDYKGGHEQFF. The CDR3 nucleotides read TGTGCCAGCAGTGTGGACTACAAAGGGGGGCATGAGCAGTTCTTC.

The rearrangement links TRBV7-2 to TRBJ2-7; 12 positions match TRBD1. Germline lookup yields CDR1 SGHTA and CDR2 FQGNSA. Trimming cost V 5 bases and J 7 bases; bases outside gene matches: 9. The CDR3 is 15 amino acids. As DNA, the CDR3 is TGTGCCAGCAGCCCAGGGACAGGGGGCTTTAGGGAGCAGTACTTC. Its translation: CASSPGTGGFREQYF.

This clonotype was counted a few times. The rearrangement uses TRBV20-1 and TRBJ2-7, with TRBD1 identical over 8 bases. Per the germline V gene, CDR1 is DFQATT and CDR2 is SNEGSKA (reference sequence). The V segment lost 3 bases and the J segment 0 bases; nucleotides outside the gene matches: 4. CDR3 size: 14 residues. The CDR3 spells CSARDREISYEQYF. For the CDR3, the DNA is TGCAGTGCTAGGGACAGGGAAATCTCCTACGAGCAGTACTTC.

The gene calls are TRBV9 and TRBJ2-1; 13 bases align to TRBD2. The germline V gene encodes CDR1 SGDLS and CDR2 YYNGEE. The CDR3 is 15 residues long. After removal of 4 bases from V and 9 bases from J, the junction contained 7 bases not matched to a gene. CDR3 nucleotides: TGTGCCAGCAGCCTTCGGACTAGCGGGAGCTTTGAGCAGTTCTTC. It encodes CASSLRTSGSFEQFF.

V is TRBV5-5 and J is TRBJ1-5, with a possible D match to TRBD1 (5 bases). The V gene's germline CDR1 is SGHKS and CDR2 YYEKEE (reference sequence). The CDR3 extends over 17 amino acids. Trimming shortened V by 4 bases and J by 2 bases, and 19 bases separated the two germline ends. The CDR3 DNA is TGTGCCAGCAGCCCCTATTCCTGGGGAGGGGGCAATCAGCCCCAGCATTTT. Translating gives CASSPYSWGGGNQPQHF.

The CDR3 is CASSFDGFSYEQYF. CDR3 in DNA: TGTGCCAGCAGTTTTGACGGCTTCTCCTACGAGCAGTACTTC. The chain couples TRBV12-3 or TRBV12-4 to TRBJ2-4; D call uncertain. The end of the DNA is better explained by TRBJ2-7, so the J call may be wrong. This CDR3 has 14 amino acids.

The chain carries TRBV20-1 and TRBJ1-5; D possibly corresponds to TRBD1 (6 bases). In germline, CDR1 is DFQATT, CDR2 SNEGSKA (reference sequence). V shed 0 bases and J shed 4 bases, with 10 bases lying between them. CDR3 length: 14 amino acids. The CDR3 nucleotides are TGCAGTGCTAGAGATTACCAGGGGAATCAGCCCCAGCATTTT. Protein: CSARDYQGNQPQHF.

This clonotype was counted many times. The V call is TRBV7-2, the J call TRBJ1-2; a weak D match, TRBD1 (6 bases). Per the germline V gene, CDR1 is SGHTA and CDR2 is FQGNSA. This CDR3 has 15 residues. V lost 6 bases to trimming and J lost 6 bases, with 20 bases between them. CDR3 amino acids: CASSRVRGGAHGYTF. The CDR3 DNA reads as TGTGCCAGCAGTCGCGTGAGGGGGGGGGCTCATGGCTACACCTTC.

The chain employs TRBV5-5 and TRBJ1-4, with 7 positions matching TRBD1. Germline CDR1 and CDR2: SGHKS and YYEKEE (reference sequence). J was trimmed by 5 bases and V by 1 base; bases with no gene match: 8. The CDR3 covers 16 residues. In DNA form, the CDR3 reads TGTGCCAGCAGCTTGCGACCGGGACAGTTAAATGAAAAACTGTTTTTT. It specifies CASSLRPGQLNEKLFF. Filled out from reference TRBV5-5 and TRBJ1-4, the complete variable domain reads DAGVTQSPTHLIKTRGQQVTLRCSPISGHKSVSWYQQVLGQGPQFIFQYYEKEERGRGNFPDRFSARQFPNYSSELNVNALLLGDSALYLCASSLRPGQLNEKLFFGSGTQLSVL.

This clonotype was detected only a few times. The genes are TRBV7-2 and TRBJ2-7; D might be TRBD1 or TRBD2, each matching 5 bases. The ends were cut back, 4 bases at V and 2 bases at J, with 15 bases in the middle. Per germline, CDR1 SGHTA and CDR2 FQGNSA. This CDR3 is 15 amino acids long. The CDR3 here is CASSSGLALTYEQYF. DNA of the CDR3: TGTGCCAGCAGCTCGGGGCTAGCATTGACCTACGAGCAGTACTTC. Using reference TRBV7-2 and TRBJ2-7 for the parts outside the CDR3, the full variable domain is GAGVSQSPSNKVTEKGKDVELRCDPISGHTALYWYRQSLGQGLEFLIYFQGNSAPDKSGLPSDRFSAERTGGSVSTLTIQRTQQEDSAVYLCASSSGLALTYEQYFGPGTRLTVT.

The chain is built from TRBV6-6 and TRBJ2-7, with TRBD2 as a possible D gene (5 bases). The J call is uncertain, as TRBJ2-5 better fits the DNA end. CDR1 MNHNY and CDR2 SVGAGI come from the germline V gene (reference sequence). The CDR3 runs to 15 residues. CDR3 DNA sequence: TGTGCCAGCAGTTACTCGGACCACCCGGGGGAGACCCAGTACTTC. The encoded protein is CASSYSDHPGETQYF.

The V and J genes are TRBV12-3 or TRBV12-4 and TRBJ2-4; D gene unclear. The CDR3 spans 14 residues. The V end was cut by 1 base, the J end by 12 bases, with 16 bases between. CDR3 nucleotide sequence: TGTGCCAGCAGTTTAGGGAGCTTGAGGACGGCTCAGTACTTC. Translating gives CASSLGSLRTAQYF.

V is TRBV7-2 and J is TRBJ2-5; 12 nucleotides line up with TRBD2. The CDR3 consists of 15 residues. In germline, CDR1 is SGHTA, CDR2 FQGNSA. V was clipped by 5 bases and J by 7 bases; unmatched bases: 8. The CDR3 loop reads CASSQASGGERTQYF. DNA for the CDR3: TGTGCCAGCAGCCAGGCTAGCGGGGGGGAAAGGACCCAGTACTTC.

This clonotype was counted once. The chain recombines TRBV5-1 with TRBJ2-1; possibly TRBD1 or TRBD2 for D (5 bases each). Deletions cut 3 bases from V and 5 bases from J, with 15 bases between. Germline loops: CDR1 SGHRS, CDR2 YFSETQ. This CDR3 has 15 amino acids. The CDR3 reads CASSSGTAKDNEQFF. For the CDR3, the DNA is TGCGCCAGCAGCTCCGGGACGGCGAAGGACAATGAGCAGTTCTTC.

This clonotype was counted ten times or more. A much larger clone lies a single base off, so this may be a read error. V and J are TRBV7-3 and TRBJ2-1; D might be TRBD2 (6 bases). Germline CDR1 and CDR2: SGHTA and FQGTGA. Trimming stripped 5 bases from V and 6 bases from J, with 17 bases between. The CDR3 is 15 amino acids. The CDR3 DNA reads TGTGCCAGCAGCGATGCTAGCGCGGGTACCAATGAGCAGTTCTTC. This encodes CASSDASAGTNEQFF.

The chain employs TRBV11-2 and TRBJ2-5, with 7 nucleotides matching TRBD2. This CDR3 region has 16 residues. Trimming removed 5 bases from V and 2 bases from J; junction bases left unmatched: 11. CDR1 and CDR2 (germline): SGHAT, FQNNGV. The CDR3 loop is CASSIGRLREQETQYF. The CDR3 DNA follows: TGTGCCAGCAGCATAGGGCGTTTGCGGGAGCAAGAGACCCAGTACTTC.

The chain employs TRBV20-1 and TRBJ2-1; D is ambiguous. Germline V gene sequence: CDR1 DFQATT, CDR2 SNEGSKA (reference sequence). V lost 3 bases to trimming and J lost 3 bases, with 12 bases between them. This CDR3 is built from 14 residues. The CDR3 loop is CSASPPMGYNEQFF. The CDR3 nucleotides are TGCAGTGCTAGCCCACCAATGGGCTACAATGAGCAGTTCTTC.

This clonotype turned up a few times. J is TRBJ1-5 and V is TRBV6-5; TRBD1 agrees at 11 bases. The CDR3 contains 15 residues. Germline CDR1 reads MNHEY; CDR2 reads SVGAGI. The V and J ends lost 6 bases and 4 bases, in that order; junction bases with no gene match: 5. Here the CDR3 reads CASSRGTGGNQPQHF. The CDR3 coding sequence is TGTGCCAGCAGCCGCGGGACAGGGGGGAATCAGCCCCAGCATTTT.

Only a few counts were recorded for this clonotype. The V gene is TRBV28, the J gene TRBJ2-5; 12 nucleotides line up with TRBD2. Matching the DNA end better, TRBJ2-7 makes the J call doubtful. CDR3 length equals 14 residues. Germline V gene sequence: CDR1 MDHEN, CDR2 SYDVKM. The CDR3 reads CASTPTSGRSEQYF. The CDR3 DNA reads TGTGCCAGCACCCCGACTAGCGGGAGATCCGAGCAGTACTTC.